The entry below describes one TCR beta chain. What it binds is not known. Random hexamers were used to reverse transcribe roughly 0.5 to 1 ug of RNA. TCRdb re-derived calls from the immunoSEQ multiplex PCR reads in MiXCR, one entry per CDR3 protein. The repertoire holds some 160,000 distinct CDR3 sequences, around 94% seen once, with approximately 0.11% in the top ten. This entry belongs to a study of CD8 T cells in Susac syndrome. In the study overall: Blood was drawn from Susac syndrome patients while they were therapy-naive, on corticosteroids, or on intravenous immunoglobulin alone. Study conclusions and caveats: An acknowledgment was made by the study that its TCR sequencing and HLA analysis involved relatively few individuals.

The sequencing input was CD4+ T cells from PBMCs. The clonotype was recovered from a human donor with Susac syndrome.

The CDR3 reads CASSLYGGAYEQYF. The CDR3 coding sequence is TGTGCCAGCAGCTTATATGGGGGGGCCTACGAGCAGTACTTC. The V and J genes are TRBV7-9 and TRBJ2-7, with TRBD2 identical over 7 bases. The CDR3 is made up of 14 amino acids. The J segment lost 2 bases and the V segment lost 2 bases, leaving 3 bases of the junction unmatched. The germline gives CDR1 SEHNR, CDR2 FQNEAQ (reference sequence). The whole variable domain, remainder taken from reference TRBV7-9 and TRBJ2-7, is DTGVSQNPRHKITKRGQNVTFRCDPISEHNRLYWYRQTLGQGPEFLTYFQNEAQLEKSRLLSDRFSAERPKGSFSTLEIQRTEQGDSAMYLCASSLYGGAYEQYFGPGTRLTVT.